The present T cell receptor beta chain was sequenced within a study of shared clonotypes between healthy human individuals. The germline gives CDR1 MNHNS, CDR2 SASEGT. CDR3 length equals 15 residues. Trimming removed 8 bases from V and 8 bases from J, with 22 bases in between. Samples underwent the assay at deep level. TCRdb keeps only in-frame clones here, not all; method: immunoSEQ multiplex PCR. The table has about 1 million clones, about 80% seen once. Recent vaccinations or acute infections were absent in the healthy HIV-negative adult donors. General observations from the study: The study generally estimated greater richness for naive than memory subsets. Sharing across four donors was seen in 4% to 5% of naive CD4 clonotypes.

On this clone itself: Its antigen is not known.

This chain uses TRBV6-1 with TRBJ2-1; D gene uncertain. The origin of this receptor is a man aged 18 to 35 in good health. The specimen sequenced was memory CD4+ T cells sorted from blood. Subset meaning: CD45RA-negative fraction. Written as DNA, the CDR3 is TGTGCCAGCCTCGGAGCAGTTCCTCTAATGGATGAGCAGTTCTTC. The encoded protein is CASLGAVPLMDEQFF.